Listed below are T cell receptor beta chains from one sample, sequenced in a study of T cells in Graves' hyperthyroidism and ophthalmopathy. TCRdb called the multiplex PCR reads again in MiXCR, with one record for every CDR3 protein. Of about 840,000 distinct CDR3 sequences listed, around 38% are singletons. The sequencing input was blood. The origin of the receptors is a young man with Graves' hyperthyroidism. Each CDR3 is given with its conserved first and last residue. The D gene is left open where the match is weak. The size field is filled for only some rows; it gives once, few, many or a size class.

size	V	D	J	CDR3	DNA
NA	TRBV20-1	TRBD1	TRBJ1-1	CSARVLDRGMAAFF	TGCAGTGCTAGAGTTCTCGACAGGGGGATGGCAGCTTTCTTT
NA	TRBV2	TRBD2	TRBJ2-7	CASSSLTSGSSSYEQYF	TGTGCCAGCAGTTCCCTGACTAGCGGGTCGAGCTCCTACGAGCAGTACTTC
NA	TRBV6-5	NA	TRBJ2-7	CASSYIVKGYEQYF	TGTGCCAGCAGTTACATAGTTAAAGGCTACGAGCAGTACTTC
few	TRBV12-3/TRBV12-4	NA	TRBJ1-2	CASSFGPAANYGYTF	TGTGCCAGCAGTTTTGGCCCAGCCGCTAACTATGGCTACACCTTC
few	TRBV20-1	TRBD1	TRBJ1-1	CSAPYRGNTEAFF	TGCAGTGCCCCGTACAGGGGGAACACTGAAGCTTTCTTT
NA	TRBV3-1	NA	TRBJ2-7	CASSQRFRDEQYF	TGTGCCAGCAGCCAACGGTTTCGGGACGAGCAGTACTTC
NA	TRBV19	NA	TRBJ2-7	CASSTPQDSDSSYEQYF	TGTGCCAGTAGTACCCCCCAGGACAGCGATAGCTCCTACGAGCAGTACTTC
few	TRBV7-2	TRBD2	TRBJ2-5	CASSLDPSSGRNYF	TGTGCCAGCAGCTTAGACCCCTCTAGCGGGAGGAATTACTTC
many	TRBV20-1	NA	TRBJ1-5	CSAPLGNQPQHF	TGCAGTGCTCCCTTAGGCAATCAGCCCCAGCATTTT
few	TRBV7-2	NA	TRBJ2-7	CASSLIPGPAYEQYF	TGTGCCAGCAGCTTAATTCCGGGACCGGCCTACGAGCAGTACTTC
many	TRBV19	NA	TRBJ2-6	CASSQDYISGANVLTF	TGTGCCAGTAGTCAGGACTACATCTCTGGGGCCAACGTCCTGACTTTC
few	TRBV7-2	NA	TRBJ2-2	CASSASPTGLGTGELFF	TGTGCCAGCAGCGCCTCCCCAACGGGATTGGGAACCGGGGAGCTGTTTTTT
many	TRBV2	TRBD1	TRBJ1-5	CASKQGYSNQPQHF	TGTGCCAGCAAACAGGGGTATAGCAATCAGCCCCAGCATTTT
few	TRBV5-5	NA	TRBJ2-6	CASSFSAGTTSGANVLTF	TGTGCCAGCAGCTTTTCGGCAGGAACAACGTCTGGGGCCAACGTCCTGACTTTC
many	TRBV5-8	NA	TRBJ1-1	CASSSDREAFF	TGTGCCAGCAGTTCGGACCGTGAAGCTTTCTTT
few	TRBV9	NA	TRBJ2-5	CASISYRASRETQYF	TGTGCCAGCATCTCCTACCGGGCTAGCAGAGAGACCCAGTACTTC
NA	TRBV20-1	NA	TRBJ2-6	CSARDLGGSSGANVLTF	TGCAGTGCTAGAGATTTGGGGGGCTCTTCTGGGGCCAACGTCCTGACTTTC